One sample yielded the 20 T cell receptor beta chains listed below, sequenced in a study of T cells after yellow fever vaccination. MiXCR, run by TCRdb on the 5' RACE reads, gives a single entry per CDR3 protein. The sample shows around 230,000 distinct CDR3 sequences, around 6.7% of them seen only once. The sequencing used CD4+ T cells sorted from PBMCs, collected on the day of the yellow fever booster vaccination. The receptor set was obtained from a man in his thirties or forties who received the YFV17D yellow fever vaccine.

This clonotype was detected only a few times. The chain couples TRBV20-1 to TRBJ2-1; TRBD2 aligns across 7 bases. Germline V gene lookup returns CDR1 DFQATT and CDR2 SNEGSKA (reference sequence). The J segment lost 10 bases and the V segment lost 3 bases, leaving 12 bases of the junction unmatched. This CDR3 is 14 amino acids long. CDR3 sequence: CSASPSSGVLEQFF. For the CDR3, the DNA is TGCAGTGCTAGCCCCTCTAGCGGAGTCCTCGAGCAGTTCTTC.

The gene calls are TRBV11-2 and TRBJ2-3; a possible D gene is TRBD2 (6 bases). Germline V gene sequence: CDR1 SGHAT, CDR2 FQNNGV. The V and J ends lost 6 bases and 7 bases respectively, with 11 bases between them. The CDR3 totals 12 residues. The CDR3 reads CASRIAENTQYF. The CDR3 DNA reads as TGTGCCAGCAGGATAGCGGAGAATACGCAGTATTTT.

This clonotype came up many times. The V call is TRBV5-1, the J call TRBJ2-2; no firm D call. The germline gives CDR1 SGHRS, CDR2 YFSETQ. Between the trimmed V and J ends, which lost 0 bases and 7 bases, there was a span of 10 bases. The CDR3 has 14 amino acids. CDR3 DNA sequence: TGCGCCAGCAGCTTGGCCTCCCCCGGCGGGGAGCTGTTTTTT. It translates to CASSLASPGGELFF.

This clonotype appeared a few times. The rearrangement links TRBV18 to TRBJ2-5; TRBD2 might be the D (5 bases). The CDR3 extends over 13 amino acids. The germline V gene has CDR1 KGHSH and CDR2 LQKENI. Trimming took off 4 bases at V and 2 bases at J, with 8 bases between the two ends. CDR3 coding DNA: TGTGCCAGCTCACGCGAGCGGCAAGAGACCCAGTACTTC. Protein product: CASSRERQETQYF.

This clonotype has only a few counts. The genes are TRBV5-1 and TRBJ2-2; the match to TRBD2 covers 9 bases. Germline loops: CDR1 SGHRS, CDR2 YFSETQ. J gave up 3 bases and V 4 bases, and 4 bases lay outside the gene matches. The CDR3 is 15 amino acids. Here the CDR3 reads CASSDRLADTGELFF. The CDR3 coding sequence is TGCGCCAGCAGCGACCGACTAGCGGACACCGGGGAGCTGTTTTTT.

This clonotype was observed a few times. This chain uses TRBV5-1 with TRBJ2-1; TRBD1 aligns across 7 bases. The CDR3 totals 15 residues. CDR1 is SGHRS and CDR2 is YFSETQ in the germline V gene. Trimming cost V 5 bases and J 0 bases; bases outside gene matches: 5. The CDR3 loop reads CASRTAGGSYNEQFF. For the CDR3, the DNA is TGCGCCAGCAGGACAGCAGGGGGCTCCTACAATGAGCAGTTCTTC.

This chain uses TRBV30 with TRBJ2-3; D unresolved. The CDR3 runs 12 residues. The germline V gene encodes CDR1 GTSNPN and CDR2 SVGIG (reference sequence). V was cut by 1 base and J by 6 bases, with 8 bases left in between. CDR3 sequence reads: CAWSALRDTQYF. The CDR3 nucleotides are TGTGCCTGGAGTGCCCTCAGGGATACGCAGTATTTT.

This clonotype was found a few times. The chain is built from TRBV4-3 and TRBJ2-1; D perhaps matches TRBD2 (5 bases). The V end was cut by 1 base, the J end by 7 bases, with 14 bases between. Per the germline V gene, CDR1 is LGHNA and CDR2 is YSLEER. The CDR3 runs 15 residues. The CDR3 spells CASSQVGRGVNEQFF. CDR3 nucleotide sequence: TGCGCCAGCAGCCAAGTCGGACGGGGAGTAAATGAGCAGTTCTTC.

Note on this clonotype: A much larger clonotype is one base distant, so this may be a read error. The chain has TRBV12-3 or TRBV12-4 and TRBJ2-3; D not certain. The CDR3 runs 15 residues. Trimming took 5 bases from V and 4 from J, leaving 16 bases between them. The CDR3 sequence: CASSPRLGQSDTQYF. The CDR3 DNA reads TGTGCCAGCAGTCCCCGACTGGGTCAATCAGATACGCAGTATTTT.

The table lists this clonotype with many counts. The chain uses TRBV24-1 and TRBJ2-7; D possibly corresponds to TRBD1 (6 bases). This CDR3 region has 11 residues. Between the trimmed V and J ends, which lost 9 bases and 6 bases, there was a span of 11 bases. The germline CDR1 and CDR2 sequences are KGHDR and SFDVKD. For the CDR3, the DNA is TGTGCCACCGGGGGCGGCGGCGAGCAGTACTTC. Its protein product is CATGGGGEQYF.

The DNA for the CDR3 is TGTGCCAGCAGCTTAGGTCGGTCGTCAACTAATGAAAAACTGTTTTTT. Translating gives CASSLGRSSTNEKLFF. This chain uses TRBV7-6 with TRBJ1-4; D gene unclear. V was shortened by 1 base and J by 0 bases, with 9 bases between the two germline ends. Germline CDR1 and CDR2: SGHVS and FNYEAQ. The CDR3 contains 16 residues.

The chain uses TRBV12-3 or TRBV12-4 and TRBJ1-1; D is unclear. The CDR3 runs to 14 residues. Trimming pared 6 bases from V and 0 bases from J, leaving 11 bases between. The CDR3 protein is CASRRTGVNTEAFF. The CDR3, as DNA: TGTGCCAGCAGACGAACCGGGGTGAACACTGAAGCTTTCTTT.

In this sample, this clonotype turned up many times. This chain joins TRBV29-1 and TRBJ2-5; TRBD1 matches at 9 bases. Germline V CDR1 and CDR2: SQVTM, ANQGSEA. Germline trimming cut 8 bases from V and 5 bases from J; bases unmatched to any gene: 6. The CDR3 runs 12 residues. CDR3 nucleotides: TGCAGCTACAGGGGGCGCGGGGAGACCCAGTACTTC. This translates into CSYRGRGETQYF.

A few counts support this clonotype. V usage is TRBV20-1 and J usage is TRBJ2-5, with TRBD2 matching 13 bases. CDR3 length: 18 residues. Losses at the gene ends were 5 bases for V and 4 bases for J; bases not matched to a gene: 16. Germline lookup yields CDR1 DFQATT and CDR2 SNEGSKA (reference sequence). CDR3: CSALGLAGRRGSRETQYF. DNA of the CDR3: TGCAGTGCTCTGGGACTAGCGGGAAGACGTGGGTCAAGAGAGACCCAGTACTTC.

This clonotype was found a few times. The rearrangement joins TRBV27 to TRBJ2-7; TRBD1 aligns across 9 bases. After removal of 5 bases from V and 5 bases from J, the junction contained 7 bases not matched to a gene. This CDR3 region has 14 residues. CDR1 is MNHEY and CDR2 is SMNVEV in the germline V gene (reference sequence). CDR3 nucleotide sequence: TGTGCCAGCAGTACGGGACAGGGTATCCACGAGCAGTACTTC. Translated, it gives CASSTGQGIHEQYF.

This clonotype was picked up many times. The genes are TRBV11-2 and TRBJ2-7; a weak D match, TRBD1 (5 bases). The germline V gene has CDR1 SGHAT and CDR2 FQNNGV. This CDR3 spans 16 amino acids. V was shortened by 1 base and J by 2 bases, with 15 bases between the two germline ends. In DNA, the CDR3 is TGTGCCAGCAGCTTAGCATTTTTGAGGACACCCTACGAGCAGTACTTC. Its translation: CASSLAFLRTPYEQYF.

Written as DNA, the CDR3 is TGTGCCAGCAGCCGGGACTGGCTCTCTGGGGCCAACGTCCTGACTTTC. This encodes CASSRDWLSGANVLTF. The chain employs TRBV7-2 and TRBJ2-6, with D tentatively TRBD2 (6 bases). From germline, CDR1 is SGHTA and CDR2 FQGNSA. V was cut by 5 bases and J by 0 bases, with 11 bases left in between. CDR3 length: 16 residues. The whole variable domain, filled in from reference TRBV7-2 and TRBJ2-6, reads GAGVSQSPSNKVTEKGKDVELRCDPISGHTALYWYRQSLGQGLEFLIYFQGNSAPDKSGLPSDRFSAERTGGSVSTLTIQRTQQEDSAVYLCASSRDWLSGANVLTFGAGSRLTVL.

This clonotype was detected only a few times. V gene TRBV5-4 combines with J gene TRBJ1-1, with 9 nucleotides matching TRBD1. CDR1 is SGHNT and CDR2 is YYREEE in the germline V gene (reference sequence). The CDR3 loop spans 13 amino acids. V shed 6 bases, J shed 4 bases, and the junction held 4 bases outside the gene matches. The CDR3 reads CASNLQGATEAFF. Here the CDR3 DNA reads TGTGCCAGCAACCTACAGGGGGCCACTGAAGCTTTCTTT.

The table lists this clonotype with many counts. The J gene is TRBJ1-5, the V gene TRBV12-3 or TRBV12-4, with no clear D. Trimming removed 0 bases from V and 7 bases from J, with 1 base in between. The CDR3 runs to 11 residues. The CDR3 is CASSLAQPQHF. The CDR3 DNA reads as TGTGCCAGCAGTTTAGCACAGCCCCAGCATTTT.

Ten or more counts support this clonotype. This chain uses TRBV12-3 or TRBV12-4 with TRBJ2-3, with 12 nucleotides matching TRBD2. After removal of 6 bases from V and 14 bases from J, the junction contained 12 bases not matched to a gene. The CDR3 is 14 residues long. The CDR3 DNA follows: TGTGCCAGCAGCAACAGGACTAGCGGGATTGGGCGGTATTTT. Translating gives CASSNRTSGIGRYF.